This T cell receptor beta chain was sequenced in a study of shared T cell receptors in the human thymus. The CDR3 consists of 15 residues. The germline V gene has CDR1 KGHSH and CDR2 LQKENI. Trimming cost V 0 bases and J 4 bases, with 9 bases left between them. This clone was counted once. Assay: immunoSEQ multiplex PCR; the TCRdb copy retains only in-frame clones and omits some. This sample has approximately 400,000 clones, with roughly 94% found just once. The chain uses TRBV18 and TRBJ2-2; D is perhaps TRBD2 (5 bases). The clonotype comes from a human donor. Sequences were obtained from thymocytes. Written as DNA, the CDR3 is TGTGCCAGCTCACCACCGTACGAGGGCACCGGGGAGCTGTTTTTT. Amino acid sequence: CASSPPYEGTGELFF. Full variable domain (missing parts from reference TRBV18 and TRBJ2-2): NAGVMQNPRHLVRRRGQEARLRCSPMKGHSHVYWYRQLPEEGLKFMVYLQKENIIDESGMPKERFSAEFPKEGPSILRIQQVVRGDSAAYFCASSPPYEGTGELFFGEGSRLTVL.